The TCR beta chain described here comes from a study of cytomegalovirus exposure and HLA in healthy donors. The study, taken as a whole, reports: According to the study, approximately 150 TCR beta chains were cytomegalovirus-associated. It emerged from a later analysis that several of the most significant clusters appeared to be linked to common viral pathogens.

About this clone: Its cognate antigen is unknown.

PCR used 60 Vbeta primers and 13 Jbeta primers. Only in-frame clones appear in the TCRdb table, and some are missing; sequencing was by immunoSEQ multiplex PCR. This sample has 150,000 to 200,000 clones, with about 75% found just once. This receptor was obtained from a man in his fifties in good health and CMV-seropositive. Material for sequencing was PBMCs.

CDR3 in DNA: TGTGCCAGCAGTTACTCTGACAGCCAAGAGACCCAGTACTTC. It encodes CASSYSDSQETQYF. This chain joins TRBV6-6 and TRBJ2-5; tentatively, D is TRBD1 (5 bases). The CDR3 runs 14 residues. CDR1 and CDR2 (germline): MNHNY, SVGAGI (reference sequence). The V end lost 0 bases, the J end lost 1 base, and 6 bases lay between the germline ends.